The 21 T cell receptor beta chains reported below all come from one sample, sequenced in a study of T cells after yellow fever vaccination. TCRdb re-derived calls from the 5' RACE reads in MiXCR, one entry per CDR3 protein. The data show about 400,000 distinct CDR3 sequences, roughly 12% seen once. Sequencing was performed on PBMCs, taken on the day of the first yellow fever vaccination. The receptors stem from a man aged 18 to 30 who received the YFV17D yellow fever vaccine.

In nucleotides, the CDR3 is TGTGCCAGCAGCCCCAGGGTCCAAAAAGCTTTCTTT. Encoded protein: CASSPRVQKAFF. The rearrangement uses TRBV7-2 and TRBJ1-1; D is possibly TRBD1 (5 bases). The CDR3 extends over 12 amino acids. Germline CDR1 and CDR2: SGHTA and FQGNSA. V lost 5 bases, J lost 9 bases, and 13 bases lay in between. Variable domain in full (rest from reference TRBV7-2 and TRBJ1-1): GAGVSQSPSNKVTEKGKDVELRCDPISGHTALYWYRQSLGQGLEFLIYFQGNSAPDKSGLPSDRFSAERTGGSVSTLTIQRTQQEDSAVYLCASSPRVQKAFFGQGTRLTVV.

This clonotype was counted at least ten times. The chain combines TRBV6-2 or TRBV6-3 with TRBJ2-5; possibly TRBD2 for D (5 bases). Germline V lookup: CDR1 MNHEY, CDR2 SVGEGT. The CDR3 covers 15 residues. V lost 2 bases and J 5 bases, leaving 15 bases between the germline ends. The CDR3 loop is CASSYGRGLRETQYF. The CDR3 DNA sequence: TGTGCCAGCAGTTACGGACGGGGTTTGAGGGAGACCCAGTACTTC.

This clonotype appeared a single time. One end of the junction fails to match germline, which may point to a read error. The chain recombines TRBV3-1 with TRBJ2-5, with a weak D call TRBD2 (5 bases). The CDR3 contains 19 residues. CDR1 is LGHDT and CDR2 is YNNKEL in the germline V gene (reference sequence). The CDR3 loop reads CATSQDLPGWTGHGETQYF. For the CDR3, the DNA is TGTGCCACCAGCCAAGATCTGCCCGGGTGGACTGGCCACGGGGAGACCCAGTACTTC.

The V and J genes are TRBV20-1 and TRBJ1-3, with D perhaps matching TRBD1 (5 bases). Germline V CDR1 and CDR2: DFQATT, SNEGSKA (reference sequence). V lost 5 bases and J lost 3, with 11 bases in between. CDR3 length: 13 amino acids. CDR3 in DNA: TGCAGTGCTCCGGACATCCTTGGAAACACCATATATTTT. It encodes CSAPDILGNTIYF.

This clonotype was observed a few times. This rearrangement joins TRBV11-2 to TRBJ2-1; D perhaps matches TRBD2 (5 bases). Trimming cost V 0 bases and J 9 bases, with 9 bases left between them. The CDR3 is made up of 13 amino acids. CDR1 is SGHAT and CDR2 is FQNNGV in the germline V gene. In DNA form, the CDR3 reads TGTGCCAGCAGCTTAGAGCGGGTAGGTGAGCAGTTCTTC. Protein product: CASSLERVGEQFF.

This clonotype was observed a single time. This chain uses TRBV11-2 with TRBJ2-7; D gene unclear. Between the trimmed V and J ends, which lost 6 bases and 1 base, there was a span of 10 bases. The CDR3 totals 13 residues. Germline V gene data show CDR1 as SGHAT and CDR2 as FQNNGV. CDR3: CASRRLGSYEQYV. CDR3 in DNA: TGTGCCAGCAGGCGTCTAGGATCCTACGAGCAGTACGTC.

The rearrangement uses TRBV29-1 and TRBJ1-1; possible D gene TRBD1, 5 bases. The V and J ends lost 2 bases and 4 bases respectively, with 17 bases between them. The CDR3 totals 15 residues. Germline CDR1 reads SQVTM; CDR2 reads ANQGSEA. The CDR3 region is CSVESAGRGTTEAFF. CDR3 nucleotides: TGCAGCGTTGAATCTGCTGGTCGGGGGACCACTGAAGCTTTCTTT.

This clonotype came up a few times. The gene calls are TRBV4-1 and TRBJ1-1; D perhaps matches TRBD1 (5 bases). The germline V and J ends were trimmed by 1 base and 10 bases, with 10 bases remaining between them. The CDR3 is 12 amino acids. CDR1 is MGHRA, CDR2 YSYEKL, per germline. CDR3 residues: CASSQGGQGAFF. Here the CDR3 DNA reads TGCGCCAGCAGCCAAGGAGGCCAGGGAGCTTTCTTT.

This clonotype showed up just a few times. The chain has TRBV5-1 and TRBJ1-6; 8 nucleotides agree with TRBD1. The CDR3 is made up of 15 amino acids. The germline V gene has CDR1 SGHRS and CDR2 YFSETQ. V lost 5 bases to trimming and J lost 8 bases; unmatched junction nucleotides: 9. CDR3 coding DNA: TGCGCCAGCAGGACCGGGACAGGAGGTGATTCACCCCTCCACTTT. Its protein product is CASRTGTGGDSPLHF.

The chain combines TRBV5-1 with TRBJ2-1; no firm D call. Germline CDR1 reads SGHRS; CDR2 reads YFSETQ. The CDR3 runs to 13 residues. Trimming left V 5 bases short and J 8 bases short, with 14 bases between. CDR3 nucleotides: TGCGCCAGCAGTCTACCTTCTATGGATGAGCAGTTCTTC. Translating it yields CASSLPSMDEQFF.

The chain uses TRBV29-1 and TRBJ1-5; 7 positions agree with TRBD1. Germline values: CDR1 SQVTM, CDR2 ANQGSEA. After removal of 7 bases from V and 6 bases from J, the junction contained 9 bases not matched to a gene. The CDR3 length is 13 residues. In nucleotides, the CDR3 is TGCAGCGGAAGCGGGGCAGGGGGTCAGCCCCAGCATTTT. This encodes CSGSGAGGQPQHF.

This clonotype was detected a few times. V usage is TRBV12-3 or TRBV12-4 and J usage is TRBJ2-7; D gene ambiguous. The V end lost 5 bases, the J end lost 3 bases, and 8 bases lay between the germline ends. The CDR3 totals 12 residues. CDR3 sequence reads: CASSPMGYEQYF. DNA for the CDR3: TGTGCCAGCAGTCCCATGGGCTACGAGCAGTACTTC.

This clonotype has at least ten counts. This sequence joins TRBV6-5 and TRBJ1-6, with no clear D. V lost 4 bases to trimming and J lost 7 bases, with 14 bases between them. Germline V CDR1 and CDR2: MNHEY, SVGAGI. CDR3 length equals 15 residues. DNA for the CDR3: TGTGCCAGCAGTTTTAAGGTCAGAAGGAATTCACCCCTCCACTTT. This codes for CASSFKVRRNSPLHF.

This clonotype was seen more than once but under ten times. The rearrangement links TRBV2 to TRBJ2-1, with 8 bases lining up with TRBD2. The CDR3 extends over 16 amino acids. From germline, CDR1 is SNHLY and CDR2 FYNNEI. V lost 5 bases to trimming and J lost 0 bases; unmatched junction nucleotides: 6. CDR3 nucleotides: TGTGCCAGCAGTACCTACGGGGGGGCCTCCTACAATGAGCAGTTCTTC. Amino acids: CASSTYGGASYNEQFF.

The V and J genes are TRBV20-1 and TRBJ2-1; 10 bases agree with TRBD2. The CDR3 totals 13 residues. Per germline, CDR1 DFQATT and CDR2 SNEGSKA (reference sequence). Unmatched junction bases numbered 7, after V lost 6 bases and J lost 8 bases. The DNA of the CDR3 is TGCAGTGCAAAGCTAGGACTAGCGGATGAGCAGTTCTTC. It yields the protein CSAKLGLADEQFF.

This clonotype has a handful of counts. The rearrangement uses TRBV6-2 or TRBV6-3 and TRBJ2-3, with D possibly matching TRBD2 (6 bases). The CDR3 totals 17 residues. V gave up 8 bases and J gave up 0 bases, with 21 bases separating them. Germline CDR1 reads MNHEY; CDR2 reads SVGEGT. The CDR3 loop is CASSSRLGGSSTDTQYF. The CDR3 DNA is TGTGCCAGCTCCTCCCGGTTGGGGGGTTCTAGCACAGATACGCAGTATTTT.

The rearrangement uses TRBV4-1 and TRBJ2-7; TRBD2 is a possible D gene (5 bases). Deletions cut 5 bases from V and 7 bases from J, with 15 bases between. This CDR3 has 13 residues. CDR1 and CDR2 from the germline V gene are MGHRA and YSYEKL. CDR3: CASSNPGSPEQYV. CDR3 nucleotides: TGCGCCAGCAGCAACCCGGGATCTCCGGAGCAGTACGTC.

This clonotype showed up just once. The CDR3 loop reads CASSLERQGSDTQYF. The CDR3 region has the DNA TGTGCCAGCAGCCTAGAGAGACAGGGCTCAGATACGCAGTATTTT. J is TRBJ2-3 and V is TRBV14, with 7 bases matching TRBD1. V dropped 4 bases and J dropped 4; count of bases not matched to a gene: 8. The CDR3 runs 15 residues. Germline lookup yields CDR1 SGHDN and CDR2 FVKESK.

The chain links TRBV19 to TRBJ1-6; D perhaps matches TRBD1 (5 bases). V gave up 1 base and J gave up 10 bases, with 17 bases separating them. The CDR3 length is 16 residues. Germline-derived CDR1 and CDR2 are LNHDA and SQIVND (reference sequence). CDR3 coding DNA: TGTGCCAGTAGTATAGCAGGCGGGGCCCTGCAGTCACCCCTCCACTTT. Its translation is CASSIAGGALQSPLHF. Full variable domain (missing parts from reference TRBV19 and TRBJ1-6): DGGITQSPKYLFRKEGQNVTLSCEQNLNHDAMYWYRQDPGQGLRLIYYSQIVNDFQKGDIAEGYSVSREKKESFPLTVTSAQKNPTAFYLCASSIAGGALQSPLHFGNGTRLTVT.

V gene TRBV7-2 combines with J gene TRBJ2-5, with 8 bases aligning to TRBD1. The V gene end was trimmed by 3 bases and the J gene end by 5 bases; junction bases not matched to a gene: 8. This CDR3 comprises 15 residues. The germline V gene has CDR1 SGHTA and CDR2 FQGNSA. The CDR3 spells CASSFRQGNMETQYF. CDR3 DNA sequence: TGTGCCAGCAGCTTCCGACAGGGGAATATGGAGACCCAGTACTTC.

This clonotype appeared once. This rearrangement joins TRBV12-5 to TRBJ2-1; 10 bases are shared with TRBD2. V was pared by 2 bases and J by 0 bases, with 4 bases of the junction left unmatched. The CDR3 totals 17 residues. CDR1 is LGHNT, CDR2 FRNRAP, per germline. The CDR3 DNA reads TGTGCTAGTGGTTTGAATCTAGCGGGGGCCTCCTACAATGAGCAGTTCTTC. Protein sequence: CASGLNLAGASYNEQFF.